These T cell receptor beta chains were read from a single sample in a study of CD8 T cells in Susac syndrome. TCRdb re-called the immunoSEQ multiplex PCR reads with MiXCR, one entry per CDR3 protein. The sample holds 27,000 or so distinct CDR3 sequences, roughly 94% seen once. Sequenced sample: CD8+ T cells from PBMCs. These receptors were obtained from a human donor in good health. Both conserved end residues are part of each CDR3. D genes are given only for firm matches. Size tells how often a clone was seen (once, few, many) or the class of an expanded clone, and some rows leave it out.

TRBV24-1	.	.	TRBJ1-1	TGTGCCACCAGTGATTTACTAGGTGAAGCTTTCTTT	CATSDLLGEAFF
TRBV3-1	.	.	TRBJ2-2	TGTGCCAGCAGCTTCATAAAGGAGGGCGGGGAGCTGTTTTTT	CASSFIKEGGELFF
TRBV19	.	TRBD1	TRBJ1-5	TGTGCCAGTATCGACAGGGTTAGCAATCAGCCCCAGCATTTT	CASIDRVSNQPQHF
TRBV29-1	.	TRBD2	TRBJ2-3	TGCAGCGCCCCCGGGACTAGCGGGGGGGATACGCAGTATTTT	CSAPGTSGGDTQYF
TRBV2	.	.	TRBJ2-1	TGTGCCAGCCGGCAAAGCTCCTACAATGAGCAGTTCTTC	CASRQSSYNEQFF
TRBV12-3/TRBV12-4	.	TRBD1	TRBJ2-5	TGTGCCAGCAGCAACCGGGACAGGGAAAAAGAGACCCAGTACTTC	CASSNRDREKETQYF
TRBV12-3/TRBV12-4	.	TRBD1	TRBJ2-2	TGTGCCAGCAGTCGGAGCTCCCAGGGGGCTGGGGAGCTGTTTTTT	CASSRSSQGAGELFF
TRBV19	.	.	TRBJ1-1	TGTGCCAGTAGTATCCTCCCAGGGTTGACTGAAGCTTTCTTT	CASSILPGLTEAFF
TRBV9	once	.	TRBJ2-2	TGTGCCAGCAGCGTAGTCGAGGGGCTCCTAACCGGGGAGCTGTTTTTT	CASSVVEGLLTGELFF
TRBV6-6	.	.	TRBJ1-1	TGTGCCAGCAGTCAGGGTCAAGGGCCGAACACTGAAGCTTTCTTT	CASSQGQGPNTEAFF
TRBV29-1	once	.	TRBJ2-1	TGCAGCGTTGACGACACGGCAGGGAGCTCCTACAATGAGCAGTTCTTC	CSVDDTAGSSYNEQFF
TRBV29-1	.	.	TRBJ2-6	TGCAGCGTTCGAACTGGCAGGGGAGCTGGGGCCAACGTCCTGACTTTC	CSVRTGRGAGANVLTF
TRBV7-9	.	TRBD2	TRBJ2-1	TGTGCCAGCAGCTTCCGGACTAGCGGGGGGAGGGAGCAGTTCTTC	CASSFRTSGGREQFF
TRBV7-9	.	.	TRBJ2-1	TGTGCCAGCAGCTACAGGCAAAACAATGAGCAGTTCTTC	CASSYRQNNEQFF
TRBV29-1	.	.	TRBJ1-2	TGCAGCGTTAAAAGCCAGAGCTATGGCTACACCTTC	CSVKSQSYGYTF
TRBV6-2/TRBV6-3	.	.	TRBJ2-5	TGTGCCAGCAGTTACGACCCCCGGGGATGGGAAGAGACCCAGTACTTC	CASSYDPRGWEETQYF
TRBV7-2	.	.	TRBJ2-2	TGTGCCAGCAGCCTTCTAGGGAGGAGCACCGGGGAGCTGTTTTTT	CASSLLGRSTGELFF
TRBV19	.	TRBD2	TRBJ2-7	TGTGCCAGTAGTCTGGGGACTAGCGGGGGATTCGAGCAGTACTTC	CASSLGTSGGFEQYF
TRBV29-1	once	.	TRBJ1-3	TGCAGCGCGTCACCTGGCTCTGGAAACACCATATATTTT	CSASPGSGNTIYF
TRBV12-5	once	TRBD2	TRBJ2-1	TGTGCTAGTGGTTTGGGAATGTTAGCGGGGGTTTACAATGAGCAGTTCTTC	CASGLGMLAGVYNEQFF
TRBV20-1	.	.	TRBJ1-1	TGCAGTGTGAAGGCCGTCGTAAGTAACACTGAAGCTTTCTTT	CSVKAVVSNTEAFF
TRBV4-1	.	.	TRBJ2-7	TGCGCCAGCAGCCAAGACCCTGGACGACTAAGCTACGAGCAGTACTTC	CASSQDPGRLSYEQYF
TRBV29-1	.	.	TRBJ2-5	TGCAGCGTTGATTCCCCGGGTGGGGAGACCCAGTACTTC	CSVDSPGGETQYF
TRBV5-1	.	.	TRBJ2-7	TGCGCCAGCAGCCGGGGACAAACCTACGAGCAGTACTTC	CASSRGQTYEQYF
TRBV28	.	TRBD2	TRBJ2-7	TGTGCCAGCAGTTTACGACTAGCGGGGGGGAAGTACGAGCAGTACTTC	CASSLRLAGGKYEQYF
TRBV6-1	.	.	TRBJ1-2	TGTGCCAGCAACCGCGGCCAGGGTCCGGGGGACTATGGCTACACCTTC	CASNRGQGPGDYGYTF
TRBV27	.	.	TRBJ2-2	TGTGCCAGCAGCCTAAGTACCGTCGGGGAGCTGTTTTTT	CASSLSTVGELFF
TRBV20-1	.	.	TRBJ1-2	TGCAGTCCTGGGGCAATAGCTAACTATGGCTACACCTTC	CSPGAIANYGYTF
TRBV12-3/TRBV12-4	.	.	TRBJ1-2	TGTGCCAGCAGCCCAACTAACTATGGCTACACCTTC	CASSPTNYGYTF
TRBV6-2/TRBV6-3	once	.	TRBJ2-1	TGTGCCAGCAAGGGGGGCGCCTACAATGAGCAGTTCTTC	CASKGGAYNEQFF
TRBV6-5	.	.	TRBJ1-3	TGTGCCAGCGGGTTAGGGTCTCGAGGAAACACCATATATTTT	CASGLGSRGNTIYF
TRBV20-1	.	TRBD1	TRBJ1-6	TGCAGTGCGCAACCGGGACAGGGCTCCTATAATTCACCCCTCCACTTT	CSAQPGQGSYNSPLHF
TRBV5-1	.	TRBD1	TRBJ1-1	TGCGCCAGCAGCTCCTGGGATATCGACAGGGGCAACGGGACCGGGAACACTGAAGCTTTCTTT	CASSSWDIDRGNGTGNTEAFF
TRBV29-1	.	.	TRBJ1-2	TGCAGCGTCCCCTTTCCTCCGGACGGCTACACCTTC	CSVPFPPDGYTF
TRBV7-2	.	.	TRBJ1-3	TGTGCCAGCAGGGCTTTTAGTACTGGAAACACCATATATTTT	CASRAFSTGNTIYF
TRBV4-3	.	.	TRBJ2-1	TGCGCCAGCAGCCAAGATAACAATGAGCAGTTCTTC	CASSQDNNEQFF
TRBV12-3/TRBV12-4	.	.	TRBJ2-1	TGTGCCAGCAGCCCAGACACGTACAATGAGCAGTTCTTC	CASSPDTYNEQFF
TRBV7-8	once	TRBD1	TRBJ1-6	TGTGCCAGCAGCAAGGGACAGAGCTCCTATAATTCACCCCTCCACTTT	CASSKGQSSYNSPLHF
TRBV10-3	.	TRBD1	TRBJ1-4	TGTGCCATCAGGGACAGGGGAAATGAAAAACTGTTTTTT	CAIRDRGNEKLFF
TRBV27	.	.	TRBJ1-2	TGTGCCAGCAGTTTCCGGGCCGACTATGGCTACACCTTC	CASSFRADYGYTF
TRBV20-1	.	.	TRBJ2-6	TGCAGTGCTCACGAGAGGTCTGGGGCCAACGTCCTGACTTTC	CSAHERSGANVLTF
TRBV6-4	once	.	TRBJ2-3	TGTGCCAGCAGTGACTCGGGGGGCGGCACAGATACGCAGTATTTT	CASSDSGGGTDTQYF
TRBV20-1	.	TRBD1	TRBJ2-1	TGCAGTGCTAGAACTGTACAGGGGAGCTCCTACAATGAGCAGTTCTTC	CSARTVQGSSYNEQFF
TRBV7-9	.	TRBD1	TRBJ2-7	TGTGCCAGCAGCTCCAAGGGACAGGGGGACGAGCAGTACTTC	CASSSKGQGDEQYF
TRBV20-1	.	.	TRBJ2-1	TGCAGTGCTCCCACGGGGGGCGTTCGGGGTGAGCAGTTCTTC	CSAPTGGVRGEQFF
TRBV4-2	.	.	TRBJ2-3	TGTGCCAGCAGCCAAGAGTCGGCGGAGACAGATACGCAGTATTTT	CASSQESAETDTQYF
TRBV6-5	.	.	TRBJ2-3	TGTGCCAGCAAAAGTTTACAGGGAGTGACAGATACGCAGTATTTT	CASKSLQGVTDTQYF
TRBV27	.	TRBD1	TRBJ2-7	TGTGCCAGCCAAATGACAGGGGGCATCGACGAGCAGTACTTC	CASQMTGGIDEQYF
TRBV7-9	.	TRBD1	TRBJ1-2	TGTGCCAGCAGCTCCGTCAACCAACAGGGGGCTGGCTACACCTTC	CASSSVNQQGAGYTF
TRBV6-2/TRBV6-3	.	.	TRBJ2-7	TGTGCCAGCACCCCTTTGGGGGGCTACGAGCAGTACTTC	CASTPLGGYEQYF
TRBV20-1	.	.	TRBJ2-1	TGCAGTGCTAGAGATTGGCGGGGAGCCTACAATGAGCAGTTCTTC	CSARDWRGAYNEQFF
TRBV13	.	TRBD1	TRBJ2-3	TGTGCCAGCAGCTTACTTTACCGGGACAGGAATCCAGATACGCAGTATTTT	CASSLLYRDRNPDTQYF
TRBV27	once	.	TRBJ1-2	TGTGCCAGCAGTTATCAGCCCAGGGGCTATGGCTACACCTTC	CASSYQPRGYGYTF
TRBV11-2	.	.	TRBJ1-1	TGTGCCAGCAGCTTATACCGGGATGGGGCTTTCTTT	CASSLYRDGAFF
TRBV27	.	TRBD1	TRBJ2-6	TGTGCCAGCAGTTTATGGCTGGGGACAGATTTCTCTGGGGCCAACGTCCTGACTTTC	CASSLWLGTDFSGANVLTF